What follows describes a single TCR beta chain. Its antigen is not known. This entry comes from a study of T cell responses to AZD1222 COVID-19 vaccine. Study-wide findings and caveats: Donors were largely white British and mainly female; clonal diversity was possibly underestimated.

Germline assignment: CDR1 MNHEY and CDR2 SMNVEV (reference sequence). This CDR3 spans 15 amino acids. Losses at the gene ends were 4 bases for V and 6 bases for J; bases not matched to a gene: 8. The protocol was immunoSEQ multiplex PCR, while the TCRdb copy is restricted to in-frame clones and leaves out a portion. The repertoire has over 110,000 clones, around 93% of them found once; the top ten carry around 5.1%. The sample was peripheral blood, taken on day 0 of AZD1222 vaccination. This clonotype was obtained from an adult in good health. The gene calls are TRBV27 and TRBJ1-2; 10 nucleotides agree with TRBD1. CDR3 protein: CASSSYRDRGNGYTF. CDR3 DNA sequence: TGTGCCAGCAGTTCATACCGGGACAGGGGAAATGGCTACACCTTC.